Each of the 11 T cell receptor beta chains below was sequenced from the same sample in a study of shared clonotypes between healthy human individuals. Assay: immunoSEQ multiplex PCR; the TCRdb copy retains only in-frame clones and omits some. The sample holds millions of clones, 85% to 95% seen once. The sample taken for sequencing was naive CD4+ T cells from PBMCs. Subset defined: CD45RA+ positively selected. The receptor source for this set is a man aged 18 to 29 in good health. Some clones in this sample may be carry-over from other donors' samples.

Worth noting for this clone: Other DNA sequences within the sample encode an identical CDR3. This chain links TRBV5-1 with TRBJ2-5; possible D gene TRBD1, 5 bases. This CDR3 has 13 residues. Trimming left V 1 base short and J 5 bases short, with 9 bases between. Germline V gene data show CDR1 as SGHRS and CDR2 as YFSETQ. In DNA, the CDR3 is TGCGCCAGCAGCTTGCTCAAGGGGGAGACCCAGTACTTC. Amino acid sequence: CASSLLKGETQYF.

CDR3 sequence reads: CASIRKTGVNTEAFF. CDR3 coding DNA: TGTGCCAGTATTAGAAAGACAGGGGTGAACACTGAAGCTTTCTTT. The J gene is TRBJ1-1, the V gene TRBV19; TRBD1 agrees at 8 bases. With 7 bases clipped from V and 0 bases from J, the junction kept 7 bases outside the gene matches. The CDR3 has 15 residues. Germline-derived CDR1 and CDR2 are LNHDA and SQIVND (reference sequence).

The chain combines TRBV7-9 with TRBJ2-3, with TRBD2 matching over 8 bases. The CDR3 is made up of 13 amino acids. The trim removed 3 bases at V and 8 bases at J, leaving 4 bases unmatched. Germline V CDR1 and CDR2: SEHNR, FQNEAQ (reference sequence). The CDR3 coding sequence is TGTGCCAGCAGCTTTACGGCGGGAGGTACGCAGTATTTT. Translating it yields CASSFTAGGTQYF.

V is TRBV10-3 and J is TRBJ2-7; 10 bases are a match to TRBD1. Germline V gene data show CDR1 as ENHRY and CDR2 as SYGVKD. The CDR3 runs to 14 residues. The V gene end was trimmed by 6 bases and the J gene end by 4 bases; junction bases not matched to a gene: 6. Here the CDR3 reads CAIRLGQGQYEQYF. CDR3 coding DNA: TGTGCCATCAGGTTGGGACAGGGGCAATACGAGCAGTACTTC.

This clone has only one observation. The rearrangement joins TRBV6-6 to TRBJ2-7; possible D gene TRBD1, 5 bases. The germline CDR1 and CDR2 sequences are MNHNY and SVGAGI (reference sequence). This CDR3 comprises 12 residues. Trimming took off 9 bases at V and 4 bases at J, with 13 bases between the two ends. For the CDR3, the DNA is TGTGCCAGTTCAGGGAAAATTTACGAGCAGTACTTC. Protein product: CASSGKIYEQYF.

This chain joins TRBV28 and TRBJ1-2; no firm D call. This CDR3 is built from 15 residues. The V gene's germline CDR1 is MDHEN and CDR2 SYDVKM. V shed 4 bases and J shed 1 base, with 13 bases lying between them. CDR3 DNA: TGTGCCAGCAGTTCCCCCTCGACGGTTAACTATGGCTACACCTTC. Amino acid sequence: CASSSPSTVNYGYTF.

V is TRBV9 and J is TRBJ1-2; D is possibly TRBD1 (6 bases). The V and J ends lost 0 bases and 7 bases respectively, with 10 bases between them. CDR3 length equals 13 residues. Germline assignment: CDR1 SGDLS and CDR2 YYNGEE. CDR3 sequence reads: CASSVEAGVGYTF. DNA of the CDR3: TGTGCCAGCAGCGTAGAGGCAGGGGTTGGCTACACCTTC.

The chain has TRBV5-6 and TRBJ1-5, with D possibly being TRBD1 (6 bases). V was shortened by 4 bases and J by 0 bases, with 11 bases between the two germline ends. The CDR3 is 15 amino acids. The germline V gene encodes CDR1 SGHDT and CDR2 YYEEEE. CDR3 region: CASSIQGYSNQPQHF. CDR3 DNA sequence: TGTGCCAGCAGCATACAGGGCTATAGCAATCAGCCCCAGCATTTT. The full variable domain, with the rest looked up from reference TRBV5-6 and TRBJ1-5, is DAGVTQSPTHLIKTRGQQVTLRCSPKSGHDTVSWYQQALGQGPQFIFQYYEEEERQRGNFPDRFSGHQFPNYSSELNVNALLLGDSALYLCASSIQGYSNQPQHFGDGTRLSIL.

CDR3 sequence reads: CASSGTPREKLFF. The CDR3 bases are TGTGCCAGCAGCGGGACCCCGCGTGAAAAACTGTTTTTT. The genes are TRBV28 and TRBJ1-4; D perhaps matches TRBD1 (5 bases). CDR3 length equals 13 residues. Trimming took 6 bases from V and 7 from J, leaving 12 bases between them. CDR1 and CDR2 (germline): MDHEN, SYDVKM.

This sequence joins TRBV6-6 and TRBJ1-2; TRBD1 matches 7 bases. Per germline, CDR1 MNHNY and CDR2 SVGAGI (reference sequence). V lost 2 bases, J lost 2 bases, and 5 bases stayed unmatched. CDR3 length: 15 residues. This CDR3 reads CASSYPGGKNYGYTF. The CDR3 DNA follows: TGTGCCAGCAGTTACCCAGGGGGGAAAAACTATGGCTACACCTTC.

The DNA of the CDR3 is TGTGCCTGGAGCCCCGACAGAACAGTTCTAGCCAAAAACATTCAGTACTTC. Its protein product is CAWSPDRTVLAKNIQYF. The chain carries TRBV30 and TRBJ2-4; TRBD1 is a possible D gene (5 bases). V lost 3 bases and J lost 0, with 18 bases in between. This CDR3 is 17 amino acids long. Germline V gene data show CDR1 as GTSNPN and CDR2 as SVGIG (reference sequence).